The present TCR beta chain was sequenced within a study of blood T cell repertoires in COVID-19. The assay was immunoSEQ multiplex PCR, and TCRdb's table has in-frame clones only and misses some. Here the sample spans 210,000 or so clones, over 70% being singletons. Trimming stripped 0 bases from V and 2 bases from J, with 8 bases between. Germline V CDR1 and CDR2: LNHNV, YYDKDF (reference sequence). The CDR3 is 14 amino acids. Source material: PBMCs or T cells enriched from blood (not recorded which). V is TRBV15 and J is TRBJ2-7; D uncertain. This clonotype was obtained from a woman aged 25 to 39 who had been exposed to COVID-19. The CDR3 region has the DNA TGTGCCACCAGCAGAGAGGGCATAGCCTACGAGCAGTACTTC. Translated: CATSREGIAYEQYF.